These 10 T cell receptor beta chains originate from one sample sequenced in a study of T cell clonotyping in hematopoietic cell transplantation. Sequenced by immunoSEQ multiplex PCR; TCRdb stores in-frame clones only, minus some. The sample lists approximately 70,000 clones, 94% occurring once. The specimen sequenced was peripheral blood mononuclear cells. These receptors were taken from a man over 45 in good health. Some clones in this sample may be carry-over from other donors' samples.

This chain's CDR3 is CASGVGGAEDTQYF. The DNA for the CDR3 is TGTGCCAGCGGGGTGGGGGGGGCAGAAGATACGCAGTATTTT. The chain joins TRBV7-6 to TRBJ2-3, with D perhaps matching TRBD2 (7 bases). V gave up 8 bases and J gave up 5 bases, with 17 bases separating them. This CDR3 has 14 residues. CDR1 and CDR2 from the germline V gene are SGHVS and FNYEAQ.

The V call is TRBV6-1, the J call TRBJ2-7; 9 bases line up with TRBD1. CDR3 length: 14 residues. The germline CDR1 and CDR2 sequences are MNHNS and SASEGT. After removal of 4 bases from V and 3 bases from J, the junction contained 4 bases not matched to a gene. This CDR3 is CASSGGTGRYEQYF. The CDR3 bases are TGTGCCAGCAGTGGGGGGACAGGGCGCTACGAGCAGTACTTC.

The rearrangement uses TRBV13 and TRBJ1-1, with D maybe TRBD1 (6 bases). V lost 5 bases, J lost 4 bases, and 14 bases lay in between. Germline V CDR1 and CDR2: PRHDT, FYEKMQ (reference sequence). This CDR3 is 14 amino acids long. This CDR3 reads CASSPRGGGTEAFF. The DNA for the CDR3 is TGTGCCAGCAGCCCCAGGGGTGGGGGCACTGAAGCTTTCTTT.

The genes are TRBV2 and TRBJ2-7; D gene uncertain. This CDR3 region has 13 residues. Germline-derived CDR1 and CDR2 are SNHLY and FYNNEI. V was shortened by 6 bases and J by 0 bases, with 9 bases between the two germline ends. The CDR3 here is CASRGLTSYEQYF. DNA for the CDR3: TGTGCCAGCAGAGGGCTAACCTCCTACGAGCAGTACTTC.

The chain recombines TRBV28 with TRBJ2-1; D not resolved. Per germline, CDR1 MDHEN and CDR2 SYDVKM. V was trimmed by 7 bases and J by 2 bases, leaving 18 bases between them. This CDR3 has 16 residues. The CDR3 nucleotides read TGTGCCAGCACCACTCGCGAGAGTCAACCCTACAATGAGCAGTTCTTC. Translation: CASTTRESQPYNEQFF.

The chain employs TRBV5-6 and TRBJ2-2; 7 bases are a match to TRBD1. The CDR3 spans 15 residues. In germline, CDR1 is SGHDT, CDR2 YYEEEE. The ends lost 3 bases at V and 0 bases at J; junction bases unmatched: 2. The CDR3 sequence is CASSWDRSNTGELFF. The CDR3 region has the DNA TGTGCCAGCAGCTGGGACAGATCGAACACCGGGGAGCTGTTTTTT. Full variable domain (remainder filled in from reference TRBV5-6 and TRBJ2-2): DAGVTQSPTHLIKTRGQQVTLRCSPKSGHDTVSWYQQALGQGPQFIFQYYEEEERQRGNFPDRFSGHQFPNYSSELNVNALLLGDSALYLCASSWDRSNTGELFFGEGSRLTVL.

The chain joins TRBV9 to TRBJ2-1; the match to TRBD2 covers 9 bases. The length of the CDR3 is 17 residues. Trimming cost V 0 bases and J 7 bases; bases outside gene matches: 11. CDR1 and CDR2 (germline): SGDLS, YYNGEE. The CDR3, as DNA: TGTGCCAGCAGCGTAGATGGATTAGCGGGAGTAAAAAATGAGCAGTTCTTC. Its protein product is CASSVDGLAGVKNEQFF. The full variable domain, its missing parts supplied by reference TRBV9 and TRBJ2-1, is DSGVTQTPKHLITATGQRVTLRCSPRSGDLSVYWYQQSLDQGLQFLIQYYNGEERAKGNILERFSAQQFPDLHSELNLSSLELGDSALYFCASSVDGLAGVKNEQFFGPGTRLTVL.

About this clone: One end of the junction varies from germline; a read error may be responsible. V is TRBV28 and J is TRBJ2-7; D gene unclear. CDR3 length equals 14 residues. Germline-derived CDR1 and CDR2 are MDHEN and SYDVKM. This chain's CDR3 is CASRRHQDTAPGGF. The DNA for the CDR3 is TGTGCCAGCCGCCGACACCAAGATACAGCACCAGGTGGCTTC.

This clone appeared once. The gene calls are TRBV14 and TRBJ1-1; D gene ambiguous. Germline V CDR1 and CDR2: SGHDN, FVKESK. This CDR3 spans 16 amino acids. Trimming took 3 bases from V and 11 from J, leaving 25 bases between them. The CDR3 loop reads CASSHRLVPRTLGAFF. The CDR3 DNA reads as TGTGCCAGCAGCCATCGGCTAGTACCGCGAACACTAGGGGCTTTCTTT.

This chain joins TRBV14 and TRBJ1-1, with D tentatively TRBD1 (5 bases). The CDR3 loop spans 15 amino acids. Germline V gene lookup returns CDR1 SGHDN and CDR2 FVKESK. Trimming stripped 1 base from V and 5 bases from J, with 14 bases between. CDR3: CASSQAGTRGTEAFF. The CDR3 DNA reads TGTGCCAGCAGCCAAGCTGGGACCCGAGGAACTGAAGCTTTCTTT.